Listed below are T cell receptor beta chains from one sample, sequenced in a study of cytomegalovirus exposure and HLA in healthy donors. Method: immunoSEQ multiplex PCR; TCRdb's copy keeps in-frame clones and lacks some. Here the sample table reports approximately 140,000 clones. Sample: PBMCs. These receptors all come from a woman between 35 and 50 years old in good health and CMV-seronegative. Both conserved end residues are part of each CDR3. The D gene is left open where the match is weak.

d_call j_call v_call cdr3_aa cdr3_nt
NA TRBJ1-6 TRBV5-4 CASSRKGGNSSPLHF TGTGCCAGCAGCAGGAAAGGGGGAAATAGTTCACCCCTCCACTTT
NA TRBJ1-1 TRBV28 CARGGEAFF TGTGCCCGAGGAGGAGAAGCTTTCTTT
TRBD2 TRBJ2-3 TRBV5-4 CASSLRLAGGHTDTQYF TGTGCCAGCAGCTTGAGACTAGCGGGGGGGCATACAGATACGCAGTATTTT
NA TRBJ1-5 TRBV4-1 CASSQTLSPGAGQPQHF TGCGCCAGCAGCCAAACCCTCAGCCCAGGGGCTGGTCAGCCCCAGCATTTT
TRBD1 TRBJ1-2 TRBV5-8 CASSFTGGYGYTF TGTGCCAGCAGCTTTACAGGGGGCTATGGCTACACCTTC
NA TRBJ1-1 TRBV7-6 CASSLAGTLSEAFF TGTGCCAGCAGCTTAGCTGGGACACTCAGTGAAGCTTTCTTT
TRBD2 TRBJ2-3 TRBV7-9 CASSLAGRGEDTQYF TGTGCCAGCAGCTTAGCGGGCCGGGGGGAAGATACGCAGTATTTT
NA TRBJ1-6 TRBV4-1 CASSQPKKTARVLHF TGCGCCAGCAGCCAGCCCAAAAAGACTGCCCGTGTCCTCCACTTT
TRBD1 TRBJ1-1 TRBV7-2 CASSLQGAQTEAFF TGTGCCAGCAGCTTACAGGGGGCGCAAACTGAAGCTTTCTTT
NA TRBJ1-2 TRBV28 CASSETANYGYTF TGTGCCAGCAGTGAAACGGCTAACTATGGCTACACCTTC
NA TRBJ1-2 TRBV11-2 CASSLVSGVYGYTF TGTGCCAGCAGCTTAGTCTCCGGAGTTTACGGCTACACCTTC
NA TRBJ1-1 TRBV5-6 CASSFLALNTEAFF TGTGCCAGCAGCTTTTTGGCTCTGAACACTGAAGCTTTCTTT
TRBD1 TRBJ2-4 TRBV7-2 CASSLTGGANIQYF TGTGCCAGCAGCTTGACAGGGGGCGCAAACATTCAGTACTTC
TRBD2 TRBJ2-3 TRBV5-1 CASSRGGGDTDTQYF TGCGCCAGCTCGAGGGGCGGGGGGGACACAGATACGCAGTATTTT
TRBD1 TRBJ1-2 TRBV28 CASSLGDRGGSYGYTF TGTGCCAGCAGTTTGGGGGACAGGGGCGGTAGCTATGGCTACACCTTC
TRBD2 TRBJ2-7 TRBV27 CASSGGAVEQYF TGTGCCAGTAGCGGGGGGGCCGTCGAGCAGTACTTC
NA TRBJ2-1 TRBV4-2 CASSQDAAGLLSEQFF TGTGCCAGCAGCCAAGACGCAGCGGGCCTTCTTAGCGAGCAGTTCTTC
NA TRBJ2-3 TRBV6-5 CASRRTNTDTQYF TGTGCCAGCAGGCGGACAAATACGGATACGCAGTATTTT
TRBD1 TRBJ1-5 TRBV18 CASCDRVRNQPQHF TGTGCCAGCTGCGACAGGGTTCGCAATCAGCCCCAGCATTTT
TRBD1 TRBJ2-7 TRBV7-2 CASSERQGIYEQYF TGTGCCAGCAGCGAGAGACAGGGGATCTACGAGCAGTACTTC
TRBD1 TRBJ1-2 TRBV5-1 CASRAGGGYGYTF TGCGCCAGCAGAGCAGGGGGCGGCTATGGCTACACCTTC
NA TRBJ2-3 TRBV7-3 CASSLSRQDTQYF TGTGCCAGCAGCTTATCGCGGCAAGATACGCAGTATTTT